The rows below give T cell receptor beta chains drawn from one sample of a study of T cell responses to AZD1222 COVID-19 vaccine. The protocol was immunoSEQ multiplex PCR, while the TCRdb copy is restricted to in-frame clones and leaves out a portion. The data hold about 120,000 clones, with 90% to 95% observed a single time. The sequenced sample was peripheral blood, obtained 28 days after the second AZD1222 dose. These receptors were obtained from an adult who received the AZD1222 COVID-19 vaccine. The CDR3 runs from the conserved cysteine through the conserved F or W. Fields, in order: D gene, clone size, J gene, V gene, CDR3 DNA, CDR3 protein. The D gene is left open where the match is weak. A row's size may be missing; if present it is once, few, many or a size class.

D: .; size: .; J: TRBJ1-6; V: TRBV4-3; DNA: TGCGCCAGCAGCCAAGATCCGAGCTCCTATAATTCACCCCTCCACTTT; CDR3: CASSQDPSSYNSPLHF
D: .; size: .; J: TRBJ1-5; V: TRBV2; DNA: TGTGCCAGCAGTGAACAGGAGCTGGGCAATCAGCCCCAGCATTTT; CDR3: CASSEQELGNQPQHF
D: .; size: .; J: TRBJ1-1; V: TRBV28; DNA: TGTGCCAGCAGATCCATGAACACTGAAGCTTTCTTT; CDR3: CASRSMNTEAFF
D: .; size: .; J: TRBJ1-1; V: TRBV19; DNA: TGTGCCACTCGGCTAGGGAGTGGGGGAACTGAAGCTTTCTTT; CDR3: CATRLGSGGTEAFF
D: .; size: .; J: TRBJ1-3; V: TRBV7-2; DNA: TGTGCCAGCAGCCCCCTTCGTGGAAACACCATATATTTT; CDR3: CASSPLRGNTIYF
D: TRBD2; size: .; J: TRBJ2-5; V: TRBV19; DNA: TGTGCCAGTAGTCCCGGACTAGCGGGAGAAGACCAGTACTTC; CDR3: CASSPGLAGEDQYF
D: .; size: .; J: TRBJ2-5; V: TRBV6-5; DNA: TGTGCCAGTAATCAGGGGACCCTCCAAGAGACCCAGTACTTC; CDR3: CASNQGTLQETQYF
D: .; size: .; J: TRBJ2-3; V: TRBV3-1/TRBV3-2; DNA: TGTGCCAGCAGCCAAGGGCGAGCCACAGATACGCAGTATTTT; CDR3: CASSQGRATDTQYF
D: TRBD1; size: .; J: TRBJ1-6; V: TRBV18; DNA: TGTGCCAGCTCACCAAACAGGGGTTCACCCCTCCACTTT; CDR3: CASSPNRGSPLHF
D: .; size: .; J: TRBJ2-7; V: TRBV3-1/TRBV3-2; DNA: TGTGCCAGCAGCCAAGTAACAACCTACGAGCAGTACTTC; CDR3: CASSQVTTYEQYF
D: TRBD2; size: .; J: TRBJ2-2; V: TRBV3-1/TRBV3-2; DNA: TGTGCCAGCAGCTTCGGACTAGCCGGGAACACCGGGGAGCTGTTTTTT; CDR3: CASSFGLAGNTGELFF
D: TRBD2; size: once; J: TRBJ2-7; V: TRBV4-1; DNA: TGCGCCAGCAGCCAAGAGTCCCTTAGCGGGGCCCCCTACGAGCAGTACTTC; CDR3: CASSQESLSGAPYEQYF
D: .; size: once; J: TRBJ2-1; V: TRBV4-1; DNA: TGCGCCAGCAGCCAAGATGGGAATAGCGCGGCGAACGAGCAGTTCTTC; CDR3: CASSQDGNSAANEQFF
D: TRBD1; size: .; J: TRBJ2-7; V: TRBV5-4; DNA: TGTGCCAGCAGCTTGGAAAGGGGGCGGTACGAGCAGTACTTC; CDR3: CASSLERGRYEQYF
D: .; size: .; J: TRBJ1-5; V: TRBV19; DNA: TGTGCCAGTAGTATCCCCCCGTCGGGCAATCAGCCCCAGCATTTT; CDR3: CASSIPPSGNQPQHF
D: .; size: .; J: TRBJ1-1; V: TRBV6-2/TRBV6-3; DNA: TGTGCCAGCAGTCGCCATTTGGGGGCTCCTGAAGCTTTCTTT; CDR3: CASSRHLGAPEAFF
D: TRBD1; size: .; J: TRBJ2-7; V: TRBV6-2/TRBV6-3; DNA: TGTGCCAGCAGTTTAATTTTGGACAGGGTGAAGTACGAGCAGTACTTC; CDR3: CASSLILDRVKYEQYF
D: TRBD1; size: .; J: TRBJ2-5; V: TRBV27; DNA: TGTGCCAGCAGTTCGACAGGGTTACAAGAGACCCAGTACTTC; CDR3: CASSSTGLQETQYF
D: TRBD1; size: .; J: TRBJ1-2; V: TRBV30; DNA: TGTGCCGTTGGCCACAGGGGCGAAGGCTACACCTTC; CDR3: CAVGHRGEGYTF
D: .; size: once; J: TRBJ2-7; V: TRBV5-1; DNA: TGCGCCAGCAGGGGGAATACGGATCCTTACGAGCAGTACTTC; CDR3: CASRGNTDPYEQYF
D: .; size: .; J: TRBJ2-3; V: TRBV4-3; DNA: TGCGCCAGCAGCCAAGATCCCGTCCCGAGCACAGATACGCAGTATTTT; CDR3: CASSQDPVPSTDTQYF
D: .; size: .; J: TRBJ1-1; V: TRBV14; DNA: TGTGCCAGCAGCCAAACAGGCGGCACTGAAGCTTTCTTT; CDR3: CASSQTGGTEAFF
D: .; size: .; J: TRBJ2-1; V: TRBV5-1; DNA: TGCGCCAGCAGCTTGGGTCTCGTGAGCTCCTACAATGAGCAGTTCTTC; CDR3: CASSLGLVSSYNEQFF
D: .; size: .; J: TRBJ1-6; V: TRBV6-5; DNA: TGTGCCAGCAGTTACTGGGAGGATTCACCCCTCCACTTT; CDR3: CASSYWEDSPLHF
D: .; size: .; J: TRBJ1-4; V: TRBV6-5; DNA: TGTGCCAGCAGTTACTCGATCGGGACTAATGAAAAACTGTTTTTT; CDR3: CASSYSIGTNEKLFF
D: TRBD2; size: .; J: TRBJ2-1; V: TRBV4-3; DNA: TGCGCCAGCAGCCTAGCGGGAACGGGGGGCAATGAGCAGTTCTTC; CDR3: CASSLAGTGGNEQFF
D: TRBD2; size: .; J: TRBJ2-1; V: TRBV24-1; DNA: TGTGCCACCAGTGACGGACTAGTTTGGTTCTTC; CDR3: CATSDGLVWFF
D: TRBD1; size: .; J: TRBJ2-3; V: TRBV7-9; DNA: TGTGCCAGCAGCCCCGACCGGGACAGGGATCCAGATACGCAGTATTTT; CDR3: CASSPDRDRDPDTQYF
D: .; size: few; J: TRBJ1-3; V: TRBV6-5; DNA: TGTGCCAGCAGTTTAACAGGGAGCTCTGGAAACACCATATATTTT; CDR3: CASSLTGSSGNTIYF
D: .; size: .; J: TRBJ1-3; V: TRBV5-1; DNA: TGCGCCAGCAGCTTGACAGGGTCTGGAAACACCATATATTTT; CDR3: CASSLTGSGNTIYF
D: .; size: .; J: TRBJ1-1; V: TRBV6-2/TRBV6-3; DNA: TGTGCCAGCAGCAACCCCCCGGGGGGGGTTGGAGCTTTCTTT; CDR3: CASSNPPGGVGAFF
D: .; size: once; J: TRBJ1-2; V: TRBV19; DNA: TGTGCCAGTAAGGAGGGTCCTCGATCCCTTTATGGCTACACCTTC; CDR3: CASKEGPRSLYGYTF
D: .; size: .; J: TRBJ1-1; V: TRBV9; DNA: TGTGCCAGCAGCGTAGCAGGAGGGGCCGGGACGGCTTTCTTT; CDR3: CASSVAGGAGTAFF
D: TRBD2; size: .; J: TRBJ2-2; V: TRBV9; DNA: TGTGCCAGCAGCACCCAGGGACTAGCGGAAACCGGGGAGCTGTTTTTT; CDR3: CASSTQGLAETGELFF
D: .; size: few; J: TRBJ1-3; V: TRBV11-3; DNA: TGTGCCAGCAGCCAAGGGGCAGCGGGCACCATATATTTT; CDR3: CASSQGAAGTIYF
D: TRBD1; size: once; J: TRBJ1-2; V: TRBV19; DNA: TGTGCCAGTAAGGAGACAGGGGCTATAAATCCTAACTATGGCTACACCTTC; CDR3: CASKETGAINPNYGYTF
D: TRBD1; size: .; J: TRBJ1-6; V: TRBV6-4; DNA: TGTGCCAGCAGTGAGACGACAGGGGGGAATTCACCCCTCCACTTT; CDR3: CASSETTGGNSPLHF
D: TRBD2; size: .; J: TRBJ2-3; V: TRBV9; DNA: TGTGCCAGCACAAAACGACTAGCGGTCACAGATACGCAGTATTTT; CDR3: CASTKRLAVTDTQYF
D: .; size: .; J: TRBJ1-2; V: TRBV3-1/TRBV3-2; DNA: TGTGCCAGCGGTCAGGCATATGGCTACACCTTC; CDR3: CASGQAYGYTF
D: .; size: .; J: TRBJ1-1; V: TRBV29-1; DNA: TGCAGCGTTGATATGGGTAGGAACACTGAAGCTTTCTTT; CDR3: CSVDMGRNTEAFF
D: .; size: .; J: TRBJ2-2; V: TRBV6-5; DNA: TGTGCCAGCACAACAGCCCGGCACACCGGGGAGCTGTTTTTT; CDR3: CASTTARHTGELFF
D: TRBD2; size: .; J: TRBJ2-7; V: TRBV7-2; DNA: TGTGCCAGCAGCTTTTTCTCTAGCGGGGGGGCTGAGGAGCAGTACTTC; CDR3: CASSFFSSGGAEEQYF
D: .; size: .; J: TRBJ2-7; V: TRBV7-9; DNA: TGTGCCAGCAGCCACGACCGGGGCGAGCAGTACTTC; CDR3: CASSHDRGEQYF
D: .; size: .; J: TRBJ1-4; V: TRBV2; DNA: TGTGCCAGCAGTGCCGGCCTCGAGGGTGAAAAACTGTTTTTT; CDR3: CASSAGLEGEKLFF
D: TRBD2; size: .; J: TRBJ2-7; V: TRBV4-1; DNA: TGCGCCAGCAGCCAACTTCCCGGACTAGCGGAGCGCTACGAGCAGTACTTC; CDR3: CASSQLPGLAERYEQYF
D: .; size: .; J: TRBJ1-4; V: TRBV7-9; DNA: TGTGCCAGCAGCCGGGGGCCTAATGAAAAACTGTTTTTT; CDR3: CASSRGPNEKLFF